Described below is a single TCR beta chain sequence and its context. Many counts were recorded for this clonotype. It has no known antigen specificity. No much larger clone exists at a distance of one base, and base qualities are not known. The data were obtained in a study of post-analysis software for immune sequencing data (dated by TCRdb to about 2015). At the level of the whole study: Disease courses on record covered relapsing-remitting, secondary progressive and progressive-relapsing multiple sclerosis, though some patients had no subtype annotation. A subset of samples was prepared in parallel using single-end sample barcoding, then pooled and co-amplified after Illumina adapter ligation. The patient repertoires were compared against approximately twelve previously published healthy control repertoires obtained from donors aged about 6 to 25 years.

To demonstrate the VDJtools post-analysis software, the study profiled TCR beta repertoires from the peripheral blood of about 13 young patients with multiple sclerosis. The multiple sclerosis patients were children and adolescents between roughly 6 and 16 years of age. Study-wide findings and limitations: The multiple sclerosis patient group was slightly younger than the control group. Normalized Chao1 diversity was significantly lower in multiple sclerosis patients than controls, suggesting substantial peripheral T-cell clonal expansion. Strong co-clustering of samples prepared in the same batch was shown by direct clustering with F measure, prompting a batch-effect correction. Significantly higher frequencies in patients than in controls were found for several TRBV segments, including TRBV5-6, TRBV5-1 and TRBV20-1.

CDR1 and CDR2, looked up from the germline V gene, are MDHEN and SYDVKM. From the cysteine up to the phenylalanine, the CDR3 has a length of 18 residues. CDR3 DNA is the only sequence kept; it has 54 bases, read in frame from the first base. V ends up 1 base short and J 4 bases short, with an unmatched junction base count of 11. To prepare the library, PCR was applied. These reads were obtained on an Illumina HiSeq 2500. To reduce PCR and sequencing biases, unique molecular identifiers were incorporated into the TCR beta cDNA libraries. Roughly 0.5 million cDNA molecules were obtained per 1 to 10 million input T cells, so each molecule approximated one T cell. Patient libraries were prepared and sequenced with the same protocol used for the earlier healthy control dataset. Within a given batch, samples were prepared together, multiplexed and sequenced on the same HiSeq lane. Under the source paper's analysis protocol: MIGEC handled the raw barcoded reads, throwing out single-read molecular identifier groups before consensus assembly and CDR3 extraction. VDJtools was used for post-analysis of the clonotype tables, with diversity normalized by down-sampling every dataset to the smallest sample size. In repertoire overlap clustering, CDR3 amino acid sequences, but not nucleotide sequences, were matched to correct batch-related cross-sample contamination. The public reads were reanalyzed by TCRdb: fastp trimming at Q25, MiXCR alignment, in-frame beta chains only. Each CDR3 protein gets just one entry, which takes the most common genes and DNA from the rows behind it. These V and J calls derive from TCRdb rather than the authors' analysis. This sample comprises some 260,000 distinct CDR3 sequences, 35% to 40% of them detected only once. The ten largest clones take up 4.5% to 5.5% of the sample.

The sample was blood. The chain was built from TRBV28 and TRBJ2-3; 10 bases in the middle match TRBD1. This receptor was taken from a girl under 18 with multiple sclerosis. The nucleotide sequence is TGTGCCAGCAGTTTATCGGGACCGACAGGGGGCTTGGCAGATACGCAGTATTTT. It codes for CASSLSGPTGGLADTQYF.